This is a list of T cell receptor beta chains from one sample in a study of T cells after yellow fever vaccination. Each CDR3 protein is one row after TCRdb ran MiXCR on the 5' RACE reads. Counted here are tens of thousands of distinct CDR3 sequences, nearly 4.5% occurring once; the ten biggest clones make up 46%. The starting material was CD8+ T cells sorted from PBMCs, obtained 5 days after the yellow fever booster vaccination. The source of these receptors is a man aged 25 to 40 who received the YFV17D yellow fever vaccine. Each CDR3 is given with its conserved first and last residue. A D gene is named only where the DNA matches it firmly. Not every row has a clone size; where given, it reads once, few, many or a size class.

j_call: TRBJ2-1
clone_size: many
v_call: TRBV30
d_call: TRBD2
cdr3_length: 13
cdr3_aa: CACEGLMPGEQFF
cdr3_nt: TGTGCCTGTGAGGGACTAATGCCCGGGGAGCAGTTCTTC

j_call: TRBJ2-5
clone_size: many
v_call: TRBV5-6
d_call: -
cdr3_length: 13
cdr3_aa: CASFSLAYETQYF
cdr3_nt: TGTGCCAGCTTCTCCCTAGCTTACGAGACCCAGTACTTC

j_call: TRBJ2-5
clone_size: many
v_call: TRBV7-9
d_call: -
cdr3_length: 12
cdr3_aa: CASSSTGETQYF
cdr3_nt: TGTGCCAGCAGCTCCACAGGGGAGACCCAGTACTTC

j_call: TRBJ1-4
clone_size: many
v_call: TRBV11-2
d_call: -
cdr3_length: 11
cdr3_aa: CASSSGEKLFF
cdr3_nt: TGTGCCAGCAGCAGCGGGGAAAAACTGTTTTTT

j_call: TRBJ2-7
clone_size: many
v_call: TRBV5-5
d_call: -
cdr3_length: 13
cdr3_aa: CASSLGTHGEQYF
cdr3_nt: TGTGCCAGCAGCTTGGGGACACATGGGGAGCAGTACTTC

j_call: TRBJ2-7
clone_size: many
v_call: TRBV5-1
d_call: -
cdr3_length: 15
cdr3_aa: CASSPGAVPSYEQYF
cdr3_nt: TGCGCCAGCAGCCCTGGGGCGGTTCCTAGCTACGAGCAGTACTTC

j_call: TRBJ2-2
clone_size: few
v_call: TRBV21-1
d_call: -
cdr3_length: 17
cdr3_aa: CASSKARTHVCTGELFF
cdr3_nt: TGTGCCAGCAGCAAAGCGCGGACCCATGTGTGCACCGGGGAGCTGTTTTTT

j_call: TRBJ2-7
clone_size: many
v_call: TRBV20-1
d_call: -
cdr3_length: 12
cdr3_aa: CSAIGGTYEQYF
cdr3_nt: TGCAGTGCTATTGGGGGCACCTACGAGCAGTACTTC

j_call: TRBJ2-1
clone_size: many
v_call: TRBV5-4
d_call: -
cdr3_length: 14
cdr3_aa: CASCRDSLGNEQFF
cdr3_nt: TGTGCCAGCTGTCGGGACTCGCTTGGGAATGAGCAGTTCTTC

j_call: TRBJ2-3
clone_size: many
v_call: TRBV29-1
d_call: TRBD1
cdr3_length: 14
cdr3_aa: CSAATGDATDTQYF
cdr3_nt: TGCAGCGCCGCGACAGGGGACGCCACAGATACGCAGTATTTT

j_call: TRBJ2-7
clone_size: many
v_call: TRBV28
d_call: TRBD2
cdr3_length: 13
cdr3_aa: CATSTLAGDEQYF
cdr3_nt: TGTGCCACATCCACACTAGCGGGAGACGAGCAGTACTTC

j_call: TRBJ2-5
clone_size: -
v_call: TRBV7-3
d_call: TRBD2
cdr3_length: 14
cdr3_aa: CASSLEAGVETQYF
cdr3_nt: TGTGCCAGCAGCTTAGAAGCGGGAGTAGAGACCCAGTACTTC

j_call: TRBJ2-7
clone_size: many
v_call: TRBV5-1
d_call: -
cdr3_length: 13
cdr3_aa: CASSLAGRYEQYF
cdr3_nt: TGCGCCAGCAGCTTGGCGGGGAGGTACGAGCAGTACTTC

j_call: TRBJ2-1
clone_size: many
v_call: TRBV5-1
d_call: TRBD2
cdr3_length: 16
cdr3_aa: CASSLGTAGDYNEQFF
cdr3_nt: TGCGCCAGCAGCTTAGGAACAGCGGGAGATTACAATGAGCAGTTCTTC

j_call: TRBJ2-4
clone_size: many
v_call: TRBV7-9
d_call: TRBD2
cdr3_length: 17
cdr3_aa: CASSITSGHAPKNIQYF
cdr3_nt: TGTGCCAGCAGCATCACTAGCGGGCACGCCCCCAAAAACATTCAGTACTTC

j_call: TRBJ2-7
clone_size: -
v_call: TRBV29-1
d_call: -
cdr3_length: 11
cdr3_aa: CSVQGRNEQYF
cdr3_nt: TGCAGCGTTCAGGGCCGGAACGAGCAGTACTTC

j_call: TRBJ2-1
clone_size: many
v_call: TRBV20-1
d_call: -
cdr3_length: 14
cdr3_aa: CSAKGAGDYNEQFF
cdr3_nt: TGCAGTGCTAAGGGGGCGGGGGACTACAATGAGCAGTTCTTC

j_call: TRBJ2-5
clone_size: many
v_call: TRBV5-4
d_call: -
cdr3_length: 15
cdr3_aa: CASSLDPPEEETQYF
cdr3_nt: TGTGCCAGCAGCTTGGACCCCCCGGAGGAAGAGACCCAGTACTTC

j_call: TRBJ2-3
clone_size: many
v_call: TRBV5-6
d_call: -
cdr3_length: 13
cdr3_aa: CASSLGGAATQYF
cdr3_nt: TGTGCCAGCAGCTTGGGTGGGGCAGCTACGCAGTATTTT

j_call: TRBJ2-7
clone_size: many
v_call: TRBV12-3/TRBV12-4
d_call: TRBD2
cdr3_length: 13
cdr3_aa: CASSRTSGYEQYF
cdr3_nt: TGTGCCAGCAGTAGGACTAGCGGCTACGAGCAGTACTTC

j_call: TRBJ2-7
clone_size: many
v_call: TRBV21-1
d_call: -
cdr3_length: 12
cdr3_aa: CASLNRGYEQYF
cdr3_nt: TGTGCCAGCCTCAACAGGGGTTACGAGCAGTACTTC

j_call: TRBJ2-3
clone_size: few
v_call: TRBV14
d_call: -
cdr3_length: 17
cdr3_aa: CASSPPWDIDSTDTQYF
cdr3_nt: TGTGCCAGCAGCCCCCCCTGGGACATTGATAGCACAGATACGCAGTATTTT

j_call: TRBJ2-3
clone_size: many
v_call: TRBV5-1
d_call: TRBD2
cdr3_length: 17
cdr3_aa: CASSLARSSGATDTQYF
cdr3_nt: TGCGCCAGCAGCTTGGCCAGGAGTAGCGGGGCCACAGATACGCAGTATTTT

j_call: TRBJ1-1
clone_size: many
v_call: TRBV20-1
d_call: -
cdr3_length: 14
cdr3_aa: CSAPEGRGNTEAFF
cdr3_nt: TGCAGTGCTCCTGAGGGCAGGGGTAACACTGAAGCTTTCTTT

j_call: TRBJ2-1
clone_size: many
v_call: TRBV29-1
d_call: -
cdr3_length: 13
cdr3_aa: CSTSDSSYNEQFF
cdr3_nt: TGCAGCACATCGGACAGCTCCTACAATGAGCAGTTCTTC

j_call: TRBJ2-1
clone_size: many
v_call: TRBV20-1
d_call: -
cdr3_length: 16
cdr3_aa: CSARNSGGPSYNEQFF
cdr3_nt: TGCAGTGCTAGAAATAGCGGAGGGCCCTCCTACAATGAGCAGTTCTTC

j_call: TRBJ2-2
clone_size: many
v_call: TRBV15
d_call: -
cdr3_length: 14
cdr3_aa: CATSRDSLSGELFF
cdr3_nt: TGTGCCACCAGCAGGGACTCCCTTTCCGGGGAGCTGTTTTTT

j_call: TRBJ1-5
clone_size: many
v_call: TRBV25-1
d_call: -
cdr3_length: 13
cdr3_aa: CASSVGSNQPQHF
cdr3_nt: TGTGCCAGCAGTGTAGGGAGCAATCAGCCCCAGCATTTT

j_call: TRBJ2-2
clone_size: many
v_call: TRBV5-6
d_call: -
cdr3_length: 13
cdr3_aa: CASKGGWTGELFF
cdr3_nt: TGTGCCAGCAAGGGCGGGTGGACCGGGGAGCTGTTTTTT

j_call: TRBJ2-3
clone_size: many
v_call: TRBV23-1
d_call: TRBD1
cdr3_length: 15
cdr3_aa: CASSRGGTGFDTQYF
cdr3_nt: TGCGCCAGCAGTCGCGGCGGGACAGGGTTCGATACGCAGTATTTT

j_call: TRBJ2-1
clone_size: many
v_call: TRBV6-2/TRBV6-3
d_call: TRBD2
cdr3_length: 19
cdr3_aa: CASSPGLAGDPISYNEQFF
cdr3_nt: TGTGCCAGCAGTCCGGGACTAGCGGGAGACCCGATTTCCTACAATGAGCAGTTCTTC